One and the same sample provided the 9 T cell receptor beta chains below, sequenced in a study of EBV T-cell therapy then PD-1 blockade in nasopharyngeal carcinoma. Antigen specificity for these receptors is unknown. Treatment given: AdE1-LMPpoly-expanded autologous EBV-specific T-cell therapy followed by anti-PD-1 nivolumab. This table comes from immunoSEQ multiplex PCR, and its TCRdb copy is limited to in-frame clones, with some not included. This table has about 14,000 clones, 84% appearing once. This specimen consisted of CD8+ T cells from blood, obtained around day 96 from a patient whose treatment included autologous EBV-specific T cells and nivolumab. Every receptor here comes from a man aged 35 to 55 with nasopharyngeal carcinoma.

In its sample, this clone was seen once. The chain employs TRBV5-5 and TRBJ2-2; 7 bases are a match to TRBD2. Germline values: CDR1 SGHKS, CDR2 YYEKEE (reference sequence). Losses at the gene ends were 1 base for V and 7 bases for J; bases not matched to a gene: 1. The CDR3 sequence is 13 residues long. CDR3 sequence (DNA): TGTGCCAGCAGCTTGCCGGGGGGCGGGGAGCTGTTTTTT. Protein product: CASSLPGGGELFF. The entire variable domain, with the rest obtained from reference TRBV5-5 and TRBJ2-2, is as follows: DAGVTQSPTHLIKTRGQQVTLRCSPISGHKSVSWYQQVLGQGPQFIFQYYEKEERGRGNFPDRFSARQFPNYSSELNVNALLLGDSALYLCASSLPGGGELFFGEGSRLTVL.

A few counts support this clone. This chain links TRBV6-1 with TRBJ2-7; D unresolved. The germline V gene has CDR1 MNHNS and CDR2 SASEGT. Trimming took off 2 bases at V and 3 bases at J, with 8 bases between the two ends. CDR3 length equals 13 residues. CDR3 in DNA: TGTGCCAGCAGTGAATTCCTAAGCTACGAGCAGTACTTC. This gives the protein CASSEFLSYEQYF.

This chain joins TRBV7-3 and TRBJ2-7; 9 bases are a match to TRBD2. The CDR3 totals 14 residues. Trimming took 5 bases from V and 2 from J; bases not matched to a gene: 4. Per germline, CDR1 SGHTA and CDR2 FQGTGA. CDR3 amino acids: CASSLLAGPYEQYF. In DNA form, the CDR3 reads TGTGCCAGCAGCCTTCTAGCGGGGCCCTACGAGCAGTACTTC. Combining the CDR3 with reference TRBV7-3 and TRBJ2-7 gives the whole variable domain GAGVSQTPSNKVTEKGKYVELRCDPISGHTALYWYRQSLGQGPEFLIYFQGTGAADDSGLPNDRFFAVRPEGSVSTLKIQRTERGDSAVYLCASSLLAGPYEQYFGPGTRLTVT.

CDR3 protein: CASSPLTGNYEQYF. The CDR3 nucleotides are TGTGCCAGCAGTCCCCTGACAGGGAACTACGAGCAGTACTTC. The chain employs TRBV28 and TRBJ2-7, with TRBD1 matching 7 bases. Germline V gene data show CDR1 as MDHEN and CDR2 as SYDVKM. The CDR3 covers 14 residues. The V segment lost 5 bases and the J segment 3 bases; nucleotides outside the gene matches: 7.

V gene TRBV7-8 combines with J gene TRBJ1-2; possibly TRBD1 for D (5 bases). Trimming shortened V by 3 bases and J by 6 bases, and 8 bases separated the two germline ends. CDR3 length equals 12 residues. Germline CDR1 and CDR2: SGHVS and FQNEAQ. The CDR3 reads CASSFGGNGYTF. The CDR3 region has the DNA TGTGCCAGCAGCTTCGGGGGTAATGGCTACACCTTC.

V gene TRBV4-3 combines with J gene TRBJ1-6; 7 bases match TRBD1. Germline V gene lookup returns CDR1 LGHNA and CDR2 YSLEER. Unmatched junction bases numbered 6, after V lost 4 bases and J lost 0 bases. The length of the CDR3 is 17 residues. CDR3 region: CASSPGQVLSYNSPLHF. The CDR3 nucleotides read TGCGCCAGCAGCCCCGGACAGGTTCTCTCCTATAATTCACCCCTCCACTTT.

The chain recombines TRBV24-1 with TRBJ1-1; D might be TRBD1 (6 bases). Germline assignment: CDR1 KGHDR and CDR2 SFDVKD. The CDR3 is made up of 14 amino acids. Deletions cut 3 bases from V and 7 bases from J, with 14 bases between. The CDR3 DNA reads as TGTGCCACCAGTGATGAAATGGGGGCGGGTGAAGCTTTCTTT. This encodes CATSDEMGAGEAFF.

The chain uses TRBV7-2 and TRBJ2-5; 8 bases map to TRBD2. This CDR3 has 17 amino acids. Trimming at V came to 3 bases and at J to 0 bases, leaving 9 bases not matched to a gene. CDR1 SGHTA and CDR2 FQGNSA come from the germline V gene. The CDR3 sequence: CASSLVGGGTYQETQYF. CDR3 bases: TGTGCCAGCAGCTTGGTGGGCGGGGGGACGTACCAAGAGACCCAGTACTTC.

The chain employs TRBV6-5 and TRBJ2-7, with 8 bases matching TRBD1. The V gene's germline CDR1 is MNHEY and CDR2 SVGAGI. The CDR3 sequence is 15 residues long. After removal of 5 bases from V and 0 bases from J, the junction contained 6 bases not matched to a gene. The CDR3 loop reads CASSRQGMSSYEQYF. DNA of the CDR3: TGTGCCAGCAGTAGACAGGGGATGAGCTCCTACGAGCAGTACTTC.